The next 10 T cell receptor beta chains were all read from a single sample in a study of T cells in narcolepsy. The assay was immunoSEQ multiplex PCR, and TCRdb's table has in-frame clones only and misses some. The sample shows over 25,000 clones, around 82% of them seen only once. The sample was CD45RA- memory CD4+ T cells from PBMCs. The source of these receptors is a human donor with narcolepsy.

CDR3 loop: CASSRGGGSYNEQFF. CDR3 nucleotide sequence: TGTGCCAGCAGCCGAGGCGGGGGCTCCTACAATGAGCAGTTCTTC. The rearrangement joins TRBV5-4 to TRBJ2-1; 7 bases map to TRBD2. With V trimmed by 4 bases and J by 0 bases, 4 bases remained unmatched. CDR1 and CDR2 (germline): SGHNT, YYREEE (reference sequence). The CDR3 spans 15 residues.

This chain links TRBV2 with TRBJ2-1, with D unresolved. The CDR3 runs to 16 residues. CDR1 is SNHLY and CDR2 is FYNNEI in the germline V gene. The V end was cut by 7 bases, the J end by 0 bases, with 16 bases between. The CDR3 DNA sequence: TGTGCCAGCACTACCAAGCCGGGCCCCTCCTACAATGAGCAGTTCTTC. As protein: CASTTKPGPSYNEQFF.

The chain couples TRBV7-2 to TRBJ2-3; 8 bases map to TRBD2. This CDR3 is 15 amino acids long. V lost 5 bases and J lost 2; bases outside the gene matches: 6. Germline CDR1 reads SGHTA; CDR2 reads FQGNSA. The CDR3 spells CASSVQAGATDTQYF. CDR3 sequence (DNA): TGTGCCAGCAGCGTACAAGCGGGGGCCACAGATACGCAGTATTTT. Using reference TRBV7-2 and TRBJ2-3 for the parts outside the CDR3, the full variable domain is GAGVSQSPSNKVTEKGKDVELRCDPISGHTALYWYRQSLGQGLEFLIYFQGNSAPDKSGLPSDRFSAERTGGSVSTLTIQRTQQEDSAVYLCASSVQAGATDTQYFGPGTRLTVL.

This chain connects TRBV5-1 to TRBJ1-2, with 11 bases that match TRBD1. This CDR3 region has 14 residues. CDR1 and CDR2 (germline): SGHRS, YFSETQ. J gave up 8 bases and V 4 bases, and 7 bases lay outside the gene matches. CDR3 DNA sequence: TGCGCCAGCAGCCCGGACAGGGGGCTCGGAGGCTACACCTTC. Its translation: CASSPDRGLGGYTF.

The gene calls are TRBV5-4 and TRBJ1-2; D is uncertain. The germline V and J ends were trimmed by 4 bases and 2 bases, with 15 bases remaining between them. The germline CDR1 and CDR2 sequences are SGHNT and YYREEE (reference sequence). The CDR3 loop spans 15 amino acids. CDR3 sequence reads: CASSPPVGANYGYTF. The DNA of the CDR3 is TGTGCCAGCAGCCCCCCCGTCGGTGCAAACTATGGCTACACCTTC. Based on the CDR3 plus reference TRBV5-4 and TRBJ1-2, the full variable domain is ETGVTQSPTHLIKTRGQQVTLRCSSQSGHNTVSWYQQALGQGPQFIFQYYREEENGRGNFPPRFSGLQFPNYSSELNVNALELDDSALYLCASSPPVGANYGYTFGSGTRLTVV.

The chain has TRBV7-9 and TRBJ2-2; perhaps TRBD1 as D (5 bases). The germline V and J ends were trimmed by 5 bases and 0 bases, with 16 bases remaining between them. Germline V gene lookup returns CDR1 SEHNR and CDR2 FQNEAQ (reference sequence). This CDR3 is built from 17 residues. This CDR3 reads CASSLVGQTSNTGELFF. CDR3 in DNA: TGTGCCAGCAGCCTGGTGGGGCAGACCTCGAACACCGGGGAGCTGTTTTTT.

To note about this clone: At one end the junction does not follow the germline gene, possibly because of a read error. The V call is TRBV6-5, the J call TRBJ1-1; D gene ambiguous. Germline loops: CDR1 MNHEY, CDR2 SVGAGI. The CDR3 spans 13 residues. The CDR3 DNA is TGTGCCAGCAGTTACTCGGGTAATGTGCCGGCTGCCTTT. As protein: CASSYSGNVPAAF.

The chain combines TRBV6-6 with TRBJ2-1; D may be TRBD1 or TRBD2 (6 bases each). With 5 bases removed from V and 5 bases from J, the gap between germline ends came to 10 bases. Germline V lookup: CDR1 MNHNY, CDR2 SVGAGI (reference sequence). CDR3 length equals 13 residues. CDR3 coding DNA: TGTGCCAGCAGTATTAGGGGGGACAATGAGCAGTTCTTC. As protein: CASSIRGDNEQFF.

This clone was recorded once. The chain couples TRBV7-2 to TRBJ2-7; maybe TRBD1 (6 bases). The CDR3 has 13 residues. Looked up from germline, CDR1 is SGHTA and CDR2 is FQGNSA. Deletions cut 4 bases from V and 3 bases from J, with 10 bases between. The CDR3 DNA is TGTGCCAGCAGCTACAGGGCCTACTACGAGCAGTACTTC. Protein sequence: CASSYRAYYEQYF.

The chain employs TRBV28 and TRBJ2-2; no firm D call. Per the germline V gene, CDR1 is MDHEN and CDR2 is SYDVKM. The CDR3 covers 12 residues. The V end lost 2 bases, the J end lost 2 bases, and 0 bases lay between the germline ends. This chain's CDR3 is CASSLNTGELFF. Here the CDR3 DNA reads TGTGCCAGCAGTTTAAACACCGGGGAGCTGTTTTTT. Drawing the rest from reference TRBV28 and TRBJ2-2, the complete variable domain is DVKVTQSSRYLVKRTGEKVFLECVQDMDHENMFWYRQDPGLGLRLIYFSYDVKMKEKGDIPEGYSVSREKKERFSLILESASTNQTSMYLCASSLNTGELFFGEGSRLTVL.